What follows are 12 T cell receptor beta chains derived from one specimen sequenced in a study of T cell responses to AZD1222 COVID-19 vaccine. Some clones are missing from TCRdb's copy, which holds only in-frame ones; the method was immunoSEQ multiplex PCR. The data contain 65,000 to 85,000 clones, about four fifths of them singletons. The specimen was peripheral blood, collected 28 days after the second AZD1222 dose. The source is an adult who received the AZD1222 COVID-19 vaccine.

V and J are TRBV6-5 and TRBJ1-4, with 11 bases fitting TRBD1. The ends lost 5 bases at V and 13 bases at J; junction bases unmatched: 6. Per the germline V gene, CDR1 is MNHEY and CDR2 is SVGAGI. CDR3 length equals 13 residues. The CDR3 DNA reads as TGTGCCAGCAGTCCGAGGACAGGGGGCGGACTGTTTTTT. Its protein product is CASSPRTGGGLFF.

This clone was seen just once. The chain has TRBV3-1 (or the pseudogene TRBV3-2) and TRBJ2-7; D may be TRBD1 (5 bases). This CDR3 comprises 15 residues. Germline lookup yields CDR1 LGHDT and CDR2 YNNKEL (reference sequence). V gave up 0 bases and J gave up 5 bases, with 14 bases separating them. The CDR3 loop reads CASSQDRGHRNEQYF. CDR3 DNA sequence: TGTGCCAGCAGCCAAGATAGGGGTCATAGGAACGAGCAGTACTTC.

This sequence joins TRBV4-1 and TRBJ2-1; weak D call: TRBD2 (6 bases). The germline gives CDR1 MGHRA, CDR2 YSYEKL. The ends were cut back, 0 bases at V and 6 bases at J, with 18 bases in the middle. The CDR3 is made up of 17 amino acids. CDR3 nucleotides: TGCGCCAGCAGCCAAGAGGGTTTGGGGGGTGCGGGCAATGAGCAGTTCTTC. Residues: CASSQEGLGGAGNEQFF.

CDR3 region: CASSSTGGTEAFF. The CDR3 DNA reads as TGTGCCAGCAGCAGCACAGGGGGCACTGAAGCTTTCTTT. J is TRBJ1-1 and V is TRBV6-5; 8 bases align to TRBD1. The CDR3 sequence is 13 residues long. The V and J ends lost 6 bases and 4 bases, in that order; junction bases with no gene match: 4. Germline assignment: CDR1 MNHEY and CDR2 SVGAGI.

The chain couples TRBV19 to TRBJ1-4, with D possibly being TRBD1 (5 bases). V was shortened by 2 bases and J by 11 bases, with 15 bases between the two germline ends. Germline CDR1 and CDR2: LNHDA and SQIVND (reference sequence). The CDR3 consists of 14 residues. The CDR3 region is CASSIQGPSDKLFF. For the CDR3, the DNA is TGTGCCAGTAGTATACAGGGACCGTCTGACAAACTGTTTTTT.

DNA of the CDR3: TGTGCCAGCGTCTTTAACACTGAAGCTTTCTTT. Residues: CASVFNTEAFF. The chain carries TRBV5-8 and TRBJ1-1, with unresolved D. The V end was cut by 7 bases, the J end by 2 bases, with 6 bases between. Germline values: CDR1 SGHTS, CDR2 YDEGEE. The CDR3 runs 11 residues.

The chain couples TRBV18 to TRBJ2-5, with 9 nucleotides matching TRBD2. CDR3 length: 13 residues. Unmatched junction bases numbered 3, after V lost 8 bases and J lost 2 bases. Germline values: CDR1 KGHSH, CDR2 LQKENI. The CDR3 nucleotides read TGTGCCAGCAAGACTAGCGGACAAGAGACCCAGTACTTC. It is translated as CASKTSGQETQYF. Supplemented by reference TRBV18 and TRBJ2-5, the full variable domain reads NAGVMQNPRHLVRRRGQEARLRCSPMKGHSHVYWYRQLPEEGLKFMVYLQKENIIDESGMPKERFSAEFPKEGPSILRIQQVVRGDSAAYFCASKTSGQETQYFGPGTRLLVL.

The chain carries TRBV6-5 and TRBJ2-7, with no clear D. Trimming shortened V by 8 bases and J by 2 bases, and 16 bases separated the two germline ends. CDR3 length equals 14 residues. Germline V CDR1 and CDR2: MNHEY, SVGAGI. The CDR3 coding sequence is TGTGCCAGCTCGCGCCCCGCAGCAACCTACGAGCAGTACTTC. Its translation: CASSRPAATYEQYF.

The chain employs TRBV15 and TRBJ1-3, with D unresolved. Trimming took off 1 base at V and 4 bases at J, with 11 bases between the two ends. The length of the CDR3 is 15 residues. Per the germline V gene, CDR1 is LNHNV and CDR2 is YYDKDF (reference sequence). Written as DNA, the CDR3 is TGTGCCACCAGCAGAGGTCCCCAGGCGGGAAACACCATATATTTT. It translates to CATSRGPQAGNTIYF.

The V and J genes are TRBV2 and TRBJ1-5; D gene ambiguous. There are 14 residues in the CDR3. Trimming pared 4 bases from V and 0 bases from J, leaving 7 bases between. Germline V lookup: CDR1 SNHLY, CDR2 FYNNEI. The CDR3 DNA follows: TGTGCCAGCAGTGCCGTTAATAGCAATCAGCCCCAGCATTTT. Translated, it gives CASSAVNSNQPQHF.

The chain links TRBV11-2 to TRBJ2-1; D may be TRBD2 (5 bases). The CDR3 spans 15 residues. The germline V gene has CDR1 SGHAT and CDR2 FQNNGV. V was pared by 6 bases and J by 4 bases, with 16 bases between. CDR3 in DNA: TGTGCCAGCAGTCGCAAAGGACTTAGGTACAATGAGCAGTTCTTC. Translating gives CASSRKGLRYNEQFF.

This clone was observed a few times. The chain has TRBV30 and TRBJ1-2; D might be TRBD1 (6 bases). V was pared by 3 bases and J by 4 bases, with 15 bases between. CDR3 size: 14 residues. Germline CDR1 is GTSNPN and CDR2 is SVGIG (reference sequence). CDR3 loop: CAWRWAGVSYGYTF. The CDR3 region has the DNA TGTGCCTGGAGGTGGGCAGGGGTTAGCTATGGCTACACCTTC.